The 5 T cell receptor beta chains below were found in one sample sequenced in a study of shared clonotypes between healthy human individuals. Sequencing was performed with immunoSEQ multiplex PCR; in TCRdb, only in-frame clones are kept and a portion is missing. The sample shows some 2,500,000 clones, approximately 94% of them seen only once. Input material: naive CD4+ T cells from PBMCs. Subset in this sample: CD45RA+ positively selected. The origin of the receptors is a man between 18 and 35 years old in good health. Some clones in this sample may be carry-over from other donors' samples.

J is TRBJ2-3 and V is TRBV25-1, with a possible D match to TRBD2 (6 bases). Germline V gene sequence: CDR1 MGHDK, CDR2 SYGVNS. Trimming took off 3 bases at V and 5 bases at J, with 15 bases between the two ends. CDR3 length: 15 amino acids. DNA of the CDR3: TGTGCCAGCAGTGAGGGGTCTAGCGTAATAGATACGCAGTATTTT. This encodes CASSEGSSVIDTQYF.

In its sample, this clone was seen once. The chain employs TRBV9 and TRBJ2-2; tentative D call: TRBD2 (6 bases). The V gene lost 6 bases and the J gene lost 0 bases, with 12 bases spanning the gap. This CDR3 has 15 amino acids. Germline CDR1 reads SGDLS; CDR2 reads YYNGEE. CDR3 residues: CASTKGGTNTGELFF. CDR3 DNA sequence: TGTGCCAGCACGAAAGGCGGGACGAACACCGGGGAGCTGTTTTTT.

J is TRBJ2-3 and V is TRBV30; 9 bases are a match to TRBD2. This CDR3 is built from 14 residues. The germline V gene encodes CDR1 GTSNPN and CDR2 SVGIG (reference sequence). The ends lost 2 bases at V and 4 bases at J; junction bases unmatched: 4. CDR3 in amino acids: CAWSLSGSPDTQYF. The DNA of the CDR3 is TGTGCCTGGAGTCTTAGCGGGAGCCCAGATACGCAGTATTTT.

This rearrangement joins TRBV10-3 to TRBJ2-5; possible D gene TRBD2, 5 bases. Germline V gene data show CDR1 as ENHRY and CDR2 as SYGVKD. V was trimmed by 6 bases and J by 3 bases, leaving 11 bases between them. The CDR3 is made up of 13 amino acids. The CDR3 is CAISRGREETQYF. Here the CDR3 DNA reads TGTGCCATCAGCCGAGGGCGGGAAGAGACCCAGTACTTC.

The rearrangement links TRBV11-2 to TRBJ2-7, with TRBD2 as a possible D gene (5 bases). From germline, CDR1 is SGHAT and CDR2 FQNNGV. With 5 bases removed from V and 5 bases from J, the gap between germline ends came to 22 bases. The CDR3 sequence is 16 residues long. CDR3 amino acids: CASSPLSGRGPHEQYF. CDR3 in DNA: TGTGCCAGCAGCCCCCTCTCCGGTCGGGGTCCCCACGAGCAGTACTTC.